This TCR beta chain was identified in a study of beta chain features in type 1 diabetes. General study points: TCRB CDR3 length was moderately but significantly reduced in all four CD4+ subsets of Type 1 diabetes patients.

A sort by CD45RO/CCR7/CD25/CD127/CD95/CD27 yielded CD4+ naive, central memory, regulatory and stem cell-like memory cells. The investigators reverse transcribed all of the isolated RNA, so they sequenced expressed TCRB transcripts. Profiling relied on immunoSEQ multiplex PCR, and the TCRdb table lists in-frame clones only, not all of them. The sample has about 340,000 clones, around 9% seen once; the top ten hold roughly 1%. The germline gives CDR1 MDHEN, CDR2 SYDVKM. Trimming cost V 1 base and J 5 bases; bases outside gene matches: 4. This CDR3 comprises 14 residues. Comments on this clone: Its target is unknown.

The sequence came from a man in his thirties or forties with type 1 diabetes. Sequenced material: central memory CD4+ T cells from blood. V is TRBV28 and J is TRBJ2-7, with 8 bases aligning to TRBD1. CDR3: CASSLYQGADEQYF. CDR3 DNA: TGTGCCAGCAGTTTATACCAGGGGGCGGACGAGCAGTACTTC. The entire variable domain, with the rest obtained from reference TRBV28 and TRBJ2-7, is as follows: DVKVTQSSRYLVKRTGEKVFLECVQDMDHENMFWYRQDPGLGLRLIYFSYDVKMKEKGDIPEGYSVSREKKERFSLILESASTNQTSMYLCASSLYQGADEQYFGPGTRLTVT.